This T cell receptor beta chain is drawn from a study of T-cell memory formation after mild COVID-19. Study as a whole: The two donors had largely donor-specific TCR clusters.

Each CDR3 protein is one row after TCRdb ran MiXCR on the 5' RACE reads. The table has roughly 14,000 distinct CDR3 sequences, 20% to 25% seen once. The sequence was collected from a man between 18 and 29 years old who had mild COVID-19 (a few samples of this study predate the infection). Cell type and time point are not known. The sample comprised PBMCs or a T cell subset sorted from them (not recorded which).

CDR3 bases: TGTGCCATCAGTCCGGGGGTGACCTACAATGAGCAGTTCTTC. This gives the protein CAISPGVTYNEQFF. The chain uses TRBV10-3 and TRBJ2-1; maybe TRBD2 (6 bases). This CDR3 has 14 residues. V lost 5 bases, J lost 2 bases, and 10 bases lay in between. Germline values: CDR1 ENHRY, CDR2 SYGVKD.